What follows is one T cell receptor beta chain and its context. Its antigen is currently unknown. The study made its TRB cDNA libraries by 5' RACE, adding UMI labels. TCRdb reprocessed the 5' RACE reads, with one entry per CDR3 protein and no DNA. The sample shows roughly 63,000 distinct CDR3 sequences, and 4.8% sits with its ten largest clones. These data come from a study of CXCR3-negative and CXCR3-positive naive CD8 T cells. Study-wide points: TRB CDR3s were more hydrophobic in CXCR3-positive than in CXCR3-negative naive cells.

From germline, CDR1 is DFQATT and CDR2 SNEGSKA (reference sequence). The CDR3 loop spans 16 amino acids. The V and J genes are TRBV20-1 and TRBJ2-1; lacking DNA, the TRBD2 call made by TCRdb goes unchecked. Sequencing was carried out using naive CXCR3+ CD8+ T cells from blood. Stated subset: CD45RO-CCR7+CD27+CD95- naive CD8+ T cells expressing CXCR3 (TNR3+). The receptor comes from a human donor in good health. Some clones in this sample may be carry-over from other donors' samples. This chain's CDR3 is CSAREFGLAGSNEQFF.